What follows are 14 T cell receptor beta chains derived from one specimen sequenced in a study of identical twins. TCRdb fed the 5' RACE reads into MiXCR, producing one record per CDR3 protein. The sample records around 280,000 distinct CDR3 sequences, more than 6.5% being singletons. The same sample was also used in a study of yellow fever vaccine responses in identical twins.

The sample comprised memory (CD45RO+) T cells sorted from blood. These TCRs come from a woman under 30 in good health.

A few counts support this clonotype. The V and J genes are TRBV7-2 and TRBJ1-2, with 9 bases fitting TRBD1. This CDR3 is 14 amino acids long. Trimming took 5 bases from V and 7 from J; bases not matched to a gene: 8. The germline V gene has CDR1 SGHTA and CDR2 FQGNSA. DNA for the CDR3: TGTGCCAGCAGCACCGAACAGGGGGCGCGTGGCTACACCTTC. Protein product: CASSTEQGARGYTF.

This chain connects TRBV5-5 to TRBJ1-4; TRBD1 aligns across 7 bases. V trimming: 5 bases; J trimming: 3 bases; junction bases outside the gene matches: 7. CDR3 length: 15 amino acids. Per the germline V gene, CDR1 is SGHKS and CDR2 is YYEKEE (reference sequence). The CDR3 here is CASSLGGTANEKLFF. Written as DNA, the CDR3 is TGTGCCAGCAGTCTGGGAGGGACAGCTAATGAAAAACTGTTTTTT.

This clonotype was recorded many times. The chain has TRBV5-1 and TRBJ2-1; 8 bases align to TRBD2. Germline V gene sequence: CDR1 SGHRS, CDR2 YFSETQ. V shed 0 bases and J 3 bases; nucleotides not matched to a gene: 2. CDR3 length equals 15 residues. The CDR3 here is CASSLGAGDYNEQFF. The CDR3 coding sequence is TGCGCCAGCAGCTTGGGAGCGGGAGACTACAATGAGCAGTTCTTC.

This clonotype was seen many times. This rearrangement joins TRBV2 to TRBJ2-6; 11 nucleotides agree with TRBD2. This CDR3 is built from 18 residues. CDR1 SNHLY and CDR2 FYNNEI come from the germline V gene. Trimming at V came to 6 bases and at J to 0 bases, leaving 7 bases not matched to a gene. In DNA, the CDR3 is TGTGCCAGCAGCCCACTAGCGGGGGCTGGCTCTGGGGCCAACGTCCTGACTTTC. Its translation is CASSPLAGAGSGANVLTF.

This clonotype was seen more than once but under ten times. The chain has TRBV9 and TRBJ2-1; D uncertain. The V and J ends lost 3 bases and 3 bases respectively, with 4 bases between them. Germline CDR1 reads SGDLS; CDR2 reads YYNGEE. The CDR3 sequence is 12 residues long. CDR3 sequence (DNA): TGTGCCAGCAGCGGAGACTACAATGAGCAGTTCTTC. This encodes CASSGDYNEQFF.

The V and J genes are TRBV2 and TRBJ2-1; 12 bases fit TRBD1. The CDR3 extends over 13 amino acids. Germline V gene lookup returns CDR1 SNHLY and CDR2 FYNNEI. V lost 7 bases, J lost 8 bases, and 3 bases stayed unmatched. For the CDR3, the DNA is TGTGCCAGCAAGGGACAGGGGGCGTATGAGCAGTTCTTC. Translation gives CASKGQGAYEQFF.

This chain links TRBV12-3 or TRBV12-4 with TRBJ1-6, with TRBD1 as a possible D gene (6 bases). Trimming took 6 bases from V and 10 from J, leaving 13 bases between them. CDR3 length: 13 residues. The CDR3 coding sequence is TGTGCCAGCAGCAGACAACAGGGATCACCCCTCCACTTT. As protein: CASSRQQGSPLHF.

This clonotype was counted only a few times. The V call is TRBV2, the J call TRBJ2-7, with D perhaps TRBD2 (6 bases). There are 12 residues in the CDR3. The germline CDR1 and CDR2 sequences are SNHLY and FYNNEI. V was shortened by 7 bases and J by 4 bases, with 11 bases between the two germline ends. This CDR3 reads CASTPEGYEQYF. Here the CDR3 DNA reads TGTGCCAGCACCCCGGAGGGTTACGAGCAGTACTTC.

This rearrangement joins TRBV20-1 to TRBJ2-1; TRBD2 matches 7 bases. Trimming removed 0 bases from V and 3 bases from J; junction bases left unmatched: 5. CDR3 length: 15 amino acids. CDR1 is DFQATT and CDR2 is SNEGSKA in the germline V gene (reference sequence). CDR3 sequence reads: CSARESGAFYNEQFF. The CDR3 DNA is TGCAGTGCTAGAGAAAGCGGGGCCTTCTACAATGAGCAGTTCTTC.

This clonotype was observed many times. V gene TRBV24-1 combines with J gene TRBJ1-2; 7 bases are a match to TRBD1. The CDR3 loop spans 13 amino acids. V shed 11 bases and J 5 bases; nucleotides not matched to a gene: 10. In germline, CDR1 is KGHDR, CDR2 SFDVKD. DNA for the CDR3: TGTGCCATCGGGACAGATGACATTTATGGCTACACCTTC. This sequence encodes CAIGTDDIYGYTF.

This clonotype appeared a few times. The chain carries TRBV27 and TRBJ2-2; TRBD1 aligns across 7 bases. Trimming took 1 base from V and 1 from J; bases not matched to a gene: 3. The CDR3 sequence is 16 residues long. CDR1 is MNHEY and CDR2 is SMNVEV in the germline V gene (reference sequence). CDR3 sequence reads: CASSLFRGKNTGELFF. CDR3 DNA sequence: TGTGCCAGCAGTTTATTCAGGGGGAAGAACACCGGGGAGCTGTTTTTT.

The V and J genes are TRBV6-5 and TRBJ1-1, with D possibly matching TRBD1 (5 bases). The CDR3 has 11 residues. V was cut by 6 bases and J by 8 bases, with 10 bases left in between. Per germline, CDR1 MNHEY and CDR2 SVGAGI. CDR3 in amino acids: CASSYRREAFF. CDR3 bases: TGTGCCAGCAGCTACAGGCGAGAAGCTTTCTTT.

This clonotype was recorded many times. The chain recombines TRBV11-2 with TRBJ1-2, with unresolved D. CDR3 length: 14 amino acids. The V and J ends lost 5 bases and 8 bases respectively, with 18 bases between them. Germline CDR1 and CDR2: SGHAT and FQNNGV. CDR3 DNA: TGTGCCAGCAGCCCGCACACCGAGGCCTGGGGCTACACCTTC. It yields the protein CASSPHTEAWGYTF. Variable domain in full (rest from reference TRBV11-2 and TRBJ1-2): EAGVAQSPRYKIIEKRQSVAFWCNPISGHATLYWYQQILGQGPKLLIQFQNNGVVDDSQLPKDRFSAERLKGVDSTLKIQPAKLEDSAVYLCASSPHTEAWGYTFGSGTRLTVV.

This clonotype was detected many times. V usage is TRBV28 and J usage is TRBJ2-7; no definite D call. The length of the CDR3 is 12 residues. V was clipped by 6 bases and J by 4 bases, with 10 bases between them. Germline V lookup: CDR1 MDHEN, CDR2 SYDVKM. CDR3 nucleotides: TGTGCCAGCAGCCCGTTGTTGTACGAGCAGTACTTC. It codes for CASSPLLYEQYF.